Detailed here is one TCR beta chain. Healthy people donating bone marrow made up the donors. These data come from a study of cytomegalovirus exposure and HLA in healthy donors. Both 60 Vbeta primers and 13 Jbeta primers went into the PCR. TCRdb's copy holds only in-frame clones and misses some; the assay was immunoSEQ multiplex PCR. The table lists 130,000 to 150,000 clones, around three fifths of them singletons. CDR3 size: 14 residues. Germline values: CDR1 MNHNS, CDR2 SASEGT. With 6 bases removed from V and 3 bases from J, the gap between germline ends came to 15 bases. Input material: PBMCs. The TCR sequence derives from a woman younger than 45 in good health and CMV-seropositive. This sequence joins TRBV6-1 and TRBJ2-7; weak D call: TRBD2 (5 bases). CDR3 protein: CASRVPGNYYEQYF. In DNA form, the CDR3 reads TGTGCCAGCAGGGTCCCCGGGAACTACTACGAGCAGTACTTC.